The 21 T cell receptor beta chains presented below share a single source sample, sequenced in a study of CD4+ T cells in melanoma. This table comes from immunoSEQ multiplex PCR, and its TCRdb copy is limited to in-frame clones, with some not included. This repertoire shows around 7,100 clones, around 50% found once; its top ten account for roughly a sixth. The source material was cells from a culture (not recorded whether cultured in vitro). The receptors here all came from a human donor with melanoma.

This chain connects TRBV19 to TRBJ2-5; 14 bases align to TRBD2. The V segment lost 1 base and the J segment 6 bases; nucleotides outside the gene matches: 4. The CDR3 consists of 16 residues. Germline CDR1 reads LNHDA; CDR2 reads SQIVND (reference sequence). The DNA of the CDR3 is TGTGCCAGTAGTATAGGACTAGCGGGGGGGATCAAGACCCAGTACTTC. It is translated as CASSIGLAGGIKTQYF.

This clone was picked up a small number of times. V usage is TRBV5-5 and J usage is TRBJ1-6, with TRBD1 matching 7 bases. Germline CDR1 reads SGHKS; CDR2 reads YYEKEE (reference sequence). V gave up 4 bases and J gave up 4 bases; unmatched junction bases: 5. The CDR3 totals 15 residues. The CDR3 loop is CASSPSTGYNSPLHF. The CDR3 DNA is TGTGCCAGCAGCCCATCGACAGGGTATAATTCACCCCTCCACTTT.

The chain's CDR3 is CASSLQGNEQFF. DNA of the CDR3: TGTGCCAGCAGTCTCCAGGGTAATGAGCAGTTCTTC. The V and J genes are TRBV6-5 and TRBJ2-1; possible D gene TRBD1, 5 bases. Trimming removed 5 bases from V and 7 bases from J, with 9 bases in between. This CDR3 is built from 12 residues. Germline lookup yields CDR1 MNHEY and CDR2 SVGAGI.

CDR3 sequence (DNA): TGTGCCAGCAGCGTAGACCCCATGGGTTTAGAAAAACTGTTTTTT. Residues: CASSVDPMGLEKLFF. The chain links TRBV9 to TRBJ1-4; no clear D. The V end lost 0 bases, the J end lost 8 bases, and 14 bases lay between the germline ends. The CDR3 is made up of 15 amino acids. Germline V gene sequence: CDR1 SGDLS, CDR2 YYNGEE.

The chain couples TRBV23-1 to TRBJ2-2; the D gene could be TRBD1 or TRBD2 (5 bases each). TRBV23-1 is an ORF for which the function is uncertain. This CDR3 is built from 17 residues. V lost 3 bases to trimming and J lost 0 bases, with 14 bases between them. CDR3 sequence: CASSHPRGSTNTGELFF. CDR3 bases: TGCGCCAGCAGTCACCCCCGGGGCTCTACGAACACCGGGGAGCTGTTTTTT.

This clone was found a few times. Other nucleotide sequences in the sample specify the same CDR3. The chain combines TRBV6-1 with TRBJ1-6; D call uncertain. This CDR3 is built from 13 residues. V lost 1 base and J lost 7, with 5 bases in between. Germline V lookup: CDR1 MNHNS, CDR2 SASEGT. In DNA, the CDR3 is TGTGCCAGCAGTGAAGAAGGGAATTCACCCCTCCACTTT. It codes for CASSEEGNSPLHF.

This clone has just a few counts. The chain is built from TRBV5-1 and TRBJ2-6; D gene unclear. Trimming stripped 3 bases from V and 4 bases from J, with 8 bases between. This CDR3 region has 14 residues. CDR1 SGHRS and CDR2 YFSETQ come from the germline V gene. The CDR3 sequence: CASSSLVGANVLTF. The DNA for the CDR3 is TGCGCCAGCAGCTCGCTAGTGGGGGCCAACGTCCTGACTTTC.

The chain employs TRBV2 and TRBJ1-4; perhaps TRBD1 as D (5 bases). Germline values: CDR1 SNHLY, CDR2 FYNNEI. V lost 7 bases and J lost 6, with 21 bases in between. The CDR3 spans 16 residues. The CDR3 nucleotides are TGTGCCAGCACTCTCCGGGGCATTGGGTCTTATGAAAAACTGTTTTTT. Translation: CASTLRGIGSYEKLFF.

The rearrangement uses TRBV5-4 and TRBJ2-5; 8 positions agree with TRBD2. CDR1 SGHNT and CDR2 YYREEE come from the germline V gene (reference sequence). The junction had 8 bases not matched to a gene; V was cut back by 5 bases and J by 5 bases. The CDR3 totals 14 residues. The CDR3 here is CASRVGGGRETQYF. The CDR3 region has the DNA TGTGCCAGCAGAGTAGGCGGGGGGCGCGAGACCCAGTACTTC.

This chain connects TRBV30 to TRBJ1-6, with 8 positions matching TRBD1. Losses at the gene ends were 1 base for V and 7 bases for J; bases not matched to a gene: 6. The V gene's germline CDR1 is GTSNPN and CDR2 SVGIG (reference sequence). The CDR3 loop spans 15 amino acids. The CDR3 region is CAWSGRTGLNSPLHF. The CDR3 coding sequence is TGTGCCTGGAGTGGAAGGACAGGGTTAAATTCACCCCTCCACTTT. Full variable domain (remainder filled in from reference TRBV30 and TRBJ1-6): SQTIHQWPATLVQPVGSPLSLECTVEGTSNPNLYWYRQAAGRGLQLLFYSVGIGQISSEVPQNLSASRPQDRQFILSSKKLLLSDSGFYLCAWSGRTGLNSPLHFGNGTRLTVT.

This chain connects TRBV6-5 to TRBJ1-1; 9 bases line up with TRBD1. Germline V CDR1 and CDR2: MNHEY, SVGAGI. Losses at the gene ends were 8 bases for V and 4 bases for J; bases not matched to a gene: 8. This CDR3 comprises 14 residues. The CDR3 DNA sequence: TGTGCCAGCGTCTTCCGACAGGGGGTCACTGAAGCTTTCTTT. It specifies CASVFRQGVTEAFF.

V and J are TRBV6-1 and TRBJ2-3; D is unresolved. From germline, CDR1 is MNHNS and CDR2 SASEGT. Trimming cost V 4 bases and J 6 bases, with 5 bases left between them. The CDR3 totals 11 residues. This CDR3 is CASSGQDTQYF. CDR3 DNA sequence: TGTGCCAGCAGTGGCCAGGATACGCAGTATTTT.

The V and J genes are TRBV29-1 and TRBJ2-5; 8 bases are a match to TRBD1. CDR1 and CDR2 from the germline V gene are SQVTM and ANQGSEA. The CDR3 runs 14 residues. J gave up 2 bases and V 3 bases, and 5 bases lay outside the gene matches. Written as DNA, the CDR3 is TGCAGCGTTGAGGGCAGGGGGCTTCAAGAGACCCAGTACTTC. Translating gives CSVEGRGLQETQYF.

This clone was observed a single time. The rearrangement joins TRBV25-1 to TRBJ2-5; 11 bases match TRBD1. This CDR3 spans 15 amino acids. V trimming: 4 bases; J trimming: 5 bases; junction bases outside the gene matches: 6. From germline, CDR1 is MGHDK and CDR2 SYGVNS. CDR3 bases: TGTGCCAGCAGTGCGGACAGGGGGCGATCGGAGACCCAGTACTTC. It is translated as CASSADRGRSETQYF. The variable domain in full, with the rest retrieved from reference TRBV25-1 and TRBJ2-5, is EADIYQTPRYLVIGTGKKITLECSQTMGHDKMYWYQQDPGMELHLIHYSYGVNSTEKGDLSSESTVSRIRTEHFPLTLESARPSHTSQYLCASSADRGRSETQYFGPGTRLLVL.

This clone has only a few counts. The V and J genes are TRBV4-1 and TRBJ1-5; unclear D gene. CDR1 is MGHRA, CDR2 YSYEKL, per germline. This CDR3 has 15 residues. The V end lost 0 bases, the J end lost 5 bases, and 11 bases lay between the germline ends. The CDR3 region is CASSQDWAVYQPQHF. The CDR3, as DNA: TGCGCCAGCAGCCAAGATTGGGCAGTCTATCAGCCCCAGCATTTT.

J is TRBJ2-3 and V is TRBV5-1, with TRBD2 matching over 10 bases. There are 15 residues in the CDR3. Germline V gene sequence: CDR1 SGHRS, CDR2 YFSETQ. V gave up 1 base and J gave up 1 base; unmatched junction bases: 0. The CDR3 DNA reads TGCGCCAGCAGCTTGACTAGCGGGGGCACAGATACGCAGTATTTT. This translates into CASSLTSGGTDTQYF.

This chain joins TRBV5-6 and TRBJ1-5; 7 bases align to TRBD1. Germline lookup yields CDR1 SGHDT and CDR2 YYEEEE. There are 17 residues in the CDR3. Trimming took 0 bases from V and 4 from J; bases not matched to a gene: 10. CDR3 sequence: CASSLGGRGYRNQPQHF. Here the CDR3 DNA reads TGTGCCAGCAGCTTGGGTGGCAGGGGGTATCGGAATCAGCCCCAGCATTTT.

This clone was recorded a few times. The chain is built from TRBV2 and TRBJ2-5; D ambiguous. The length of the CDR3 is 14 residues. The V gene lost 0 bases and the J gene lost 0 bases, with 5 bases spanning the gap. CDR1 is SNHLY and CDR2 is FYNNEI in the germline V gene. The DNA of the CDR3 is TGTGCCAGCAGTGAAGCGTCAGACCAAGAGACCCAGTACTTC. Translated, it gives CASSEASDQETQYF.

This clone has just a few counts. The gene calls are TRBV11-2 and TRBJ1-2, with unresolved D. From germline, CDR1 is SGHAT and CDR2 FQNNGV. Deletions cut 2 bases from V and 1 base from J, with 14 bases between. The CDR3 sequence is 16 residues long. The CDR3 DNA sequence: TGTGCCAGCAGCTTATACCTGGGTGGGAATAACTATGGCTACACCTTC. This codes for CASSLYLGGNNYGYTF.

The genes are TRBV18 and TRBJ2-7; D might be TRBD1 or TRBD2, each matching 6 bases. Germline lookup yields CDR1 KGHSH and CDR2 LQKENI. CDR3 length: 14 amino acids. V was pared by 3 bases and J by 5 bases, with 14 bases between. DNA of the CDR3: TGTGCCAGCTCACCCACAGGAGGGGGACACGAGCAGTACTTC. Its protein is CASSPTGGGHEQYF.

This clone was detected only a few times. This chain connects TRBV5-1 to TRBJ1-1, with 7 bases aligning to TRBD1. V gave up 4 bases and J gave up 1 base; unmatched junction bases: 7. Germline V CDR1 and CDR2: SGHRS, YFSETQ. The CDR3 length is 15 residues. Here the CDR3 DNA reads TGCGCCAGCAGCGCGACAGGGAAGGGGAACACTGAAGCTTTCTTT. This gives the protein CASSATGKGNTEAFF.